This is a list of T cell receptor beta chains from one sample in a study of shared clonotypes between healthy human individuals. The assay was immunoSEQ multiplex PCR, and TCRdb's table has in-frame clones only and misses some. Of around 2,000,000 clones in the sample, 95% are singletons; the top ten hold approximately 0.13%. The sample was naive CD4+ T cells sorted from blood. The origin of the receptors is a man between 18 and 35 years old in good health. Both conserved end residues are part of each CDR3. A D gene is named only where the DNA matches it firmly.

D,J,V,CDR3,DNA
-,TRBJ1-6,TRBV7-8,CASSPTPPLYNSPLHF,TGTGCCAGCAGCCCCACCCCACCATTATATAATTCACCCCTCCACTTT
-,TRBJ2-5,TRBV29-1,CSVYRRETQYF,TGCAGCGTTTATAGGCGGGAGACCCAGTACTTC
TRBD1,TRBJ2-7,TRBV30,CALDRDTYEQYF,TGTGCCTTGGACAGGGACACCTACGAGCAGTACTTC
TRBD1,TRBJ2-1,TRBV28,CASSLPGQGAGNEQFF,TGTGCCAGCAGTCTACCGGGACAGGGGGCTGGTAATGAGCAGTTCTTC
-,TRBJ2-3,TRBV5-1,CASSPESTDTQYF,TGCGCCAGCAGCCCGGAGTCCACAGATACGCAGTATTTT
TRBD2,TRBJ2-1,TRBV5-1,CASSLEGGPNEQFF,TGCGCCAGCAGCTTGGAGGGAGGGCCTAATGAGCAGTTCTTC
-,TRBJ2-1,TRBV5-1,CASGQGATLTYNEQFF,TGCGCCAGCGGCCAGGGAGCGACCCTAACCTACAATGAGCAGTTCTTC
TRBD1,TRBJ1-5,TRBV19,CASSTLDRVGQPQHF,TGTGCCAGTAGTACCCTGGACAGGGTTGGTCAGCCCCAGCATTTT
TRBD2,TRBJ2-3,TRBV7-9,CASSLARLSGGANRDTQYF,TGTGCCAGCAGCTTAGCGCGTTTGAGCGGGGGGGCTAATCGGGATACGCAGTATTTT
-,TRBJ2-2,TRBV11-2,CASSATGGLFGELFF,TGTGCCAGCAGCGCCACAGGTGGGCTCTTCGGGGAGCTGTTTTTT
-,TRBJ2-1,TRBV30,CACSNGQYNEQFF,TGTGCCTGCTCGAATGGGCAATACAATGAGCAGTTCTTC
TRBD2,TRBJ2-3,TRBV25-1,CASSGSSGRTDTQYF,TGTGCCAGCAGTGGGTCTAGCGGGAGGACGGATACGCAGTATTTT